These 29 T cell receptor beta chains share one sample of origin, sequenced in a study of metastatic and nonmetastatic thyroid tumors. TCRdb re-called the PCR reads via MiXCR. Counted here are 20,000 to 25,000 clones, 20% to 30% occurring once; the ten biggest clones make up roughly an eighth. None of the patients had undergone any treatment ahead of thyroid surgery. Sequencing was done on a sample of tumor tissue. Source of these receptors: a male donor with papillary thyroid cancer or a benign thyroid nodule (not recorded which). Some clones in this sample may be carry-over from other donors' samples.

This clone was counted at least ten times. The chain joins TRBV10-3 to TRBJ2-1; 7 positions agree with TRBD2. Trimming removed 6 bases from V and 3 bases from J; junction bases left unmatched: 5. The CDR3 runs 14 residues. The V gene's germline CDR1 is ENHRY and CDR2 SYGVKD. The CDR3 loop reads CAIRGDYNYNEQFF. DNA of the CDR3: TGTGCCATCAGGGGGGACTACAACTACAATGAGCAGTTCTTC.

There are many counts of this clone. This chain uses TRBV9 with TRBJ1-5; perhaps TRBD1 as D (5 bases). V dropped 0 bases and J dropped 5 bases, with 12 bases sitting between them. The CDR3 loop spans 15 amino acids. From germline, CDR1 is SGDLS and CDR2 YYNGEE. CDR3 sequence (DNA): TGTGCCAGCAGCGTAGAGGCAGGGAGGGATCAGCCCCAGCATTTT. It encodes CASSVEAGRDQPQHF. Full variable domain (rest looked up from reference TRBV9 and TRBJ1-5): DSGVTQTPKHLITATGQRVTLRCSPRSGDLSVYWYQQSLDQGLQFLIQYYNGEERAKGNILERFSAQQFPDLHSELNLSSLELGDSALYFCASSVEAGRDQPQHFGDGTRLSIL.

The chain employs TRBV20-1 and TRBJ2-3; possibly TRBD1 or TRBD2 for D (5 bases each). The CDR3 runs 12 residues. Germline assignment: CDR1 DFQATT and CDR2 SNEGSKA (reference sequence). V lost 0 bases and J 6 bases, leaving 7 bases between the germline ends. This CDR3 reads CSARDWDDTQYF. The DNA of the CDR3 is TGCAGTGCTAGAGATTGGGACGATACGCAGTATTTT.

The gene calls are TRBV20-1 and TRBJ2-1, with 13 bases that match TRBD2. The CDR3 runs to 12 residues. CDR1 and CDR2 from the germline V gene are DFQATT and SNEGSKA (reference sequence). Germline trimming cut 8 bases from V and 6 bases from J; bases unmatched to any gene: 1. This CDR3 is CSRTSGSNEQFF. CDR3 coding DNA: TGCAGTAGGACTAGCGGGAGCAATGAGCAGTTCTTC.

The CDR3 sequence is CSAILDFTYEQYF. The CDR3 DNA follows: TGCAGTGCTATCCTGGACTTCACCTACGAGCAGTACTTC. The V gene is TRBV20-1, the J gene TRBJ2-7, with a possible D match to TRBD2 (5 bases). With 4 bases removed from V and 2 bases from J, the gap between germline ends came to 12 bases. This CDR3 is 13 amino acids long. Per the germline V gene, CDR1 is DFQATT and CDR2 is SNEGSKA (reference sequence).

This clone was seen only a few times. The chain joins TRBV6-5 to TRBJ2-7; TRBD1 agrees at 9 bases. CDR3 length: 15 amino acids. Per the germline V gene, CDR1 is MNHEY and CDR2 is SVGAGI. V lost 2 bases to trimming and J lost 2 bases; unmatched junction nucleotides: 4. The CDR3 region has the DNA TGTGCCAGCAGTTACGGACAGGGGTGGGCCTACGAGCAGTACTTC. Its protein product is CASSYGQGWAYEQYF.

This clone was recorded at least ten times. This rearrangement joins TRBV19 to TRBJ1-6; 12 nucleotides match TRBD1. Germline values: CDR1 LNHDA, CDR2 SQIVND (reference sequence). V lost 11 bases to trimming and J lost 7 bases; unmatched junction nucleotides: 3. This CDR3 comprises 13 residues. The CDR3 loop is CASGQGANSPLHF. The CDR3, as DNA: TGTGCCTCGGGACAGGGGGCGAATTCACCCCTCCACTTT.

This clone has just a few counts. V usage is TRBV28 and J usage is TRBJ1-2; TRBD1 is a possible D gene (5 bases). Trimming took off 11 bases at V and 5 bases at J, with 21 bases between the two ends. Germline CDR1 reads MDHEN; CDR2 reads SYDVKM. The CDR3 extends over 14 amino acids. CDR3: CAGTRPAGFYGYTF. The CDR3 region has the DNA TGTGCCGGCACCCGCCCGGCAGGGTTTTATGGCTACACCTTC.

Many counts were recorded for this clone. J is TRBJ2-7 and V is TRBV4-3, with a tentative D call TRBD2 (5 bases). The CDR3 sequence is 14 residues long. CDR1 is LGHNA, CDR2 YSLEER, per germline. The germline V and J ends were trimmed by 1 base and 2 bases, with 9 bases remaining between them. CDR3: CASSQGSGAYEQYF. CDR3 nucleotide sequence: TGCGCCAGCAGCCAAGGGTCCGGGGCCTACGAGCAGTACTTC.

There are many counts of this clone. V is TRBV28 and J is TRBJ1-6; tentative D call: TRBD1 (5 bases). The CDR3 totals 15 residues. Germline-derived CDR1 and CDR2 are MDHEN and SYDVKM. V lost 7 bases and J 4 bases, leaving 14 bases between the germline ends. CDR3 DNA sequence: TGTGCCAGCACCCCCGACGGGGGATATAATTCACCCCTCCACTTT. Protein: CASTPDGGYNSPLHF.

This clone was counted a few times. Its ends do not fully match the called genes, so a read error is possible. This chain uses TRBV27 with TRBJ2-2, with D maybe TRBD2 (6 bases). The CDR3 covers 14 residues. CDR1 is MNHEY and CDR2 is SMNVEV in the germline V gene (reference sequence). The CDR3 nucleotides read TGTGCCAGCAGGCGGGACGCGAACACCGGGGATCTGTTTTTT. Translation: CASRRDANTGDLFF.

The V call is TRBV5-1, the J call TRBJ2-3, with 11 bases that match TRBD1. This CDR3 has 14 residues. With 4 bases clipped from V and 5 bases from J, the junction kept 3 bases outside the gene matches. Germline CDR1 reads SGHRS; CDR2 reads YFSETQ. The CDR3 spells CASSGQGAGDTQYF. CDR3 nucleotides: TGCGCCAGCAGCGGACAGGGGGCGGGAGATACGCAGTATTTT.

This clone was picked up many times. The CDR3 spells CASSRDRGAYNEQFF. CDR3 in DNA: TGTGCCAGCAGCCGGGACAGGGGGGCCTACAATGAGCAGTTCTTC. The J gene is TRBJ2-1, the V gene TRBV2, with 11 nucleotides matching TRBD1. J lost 2 bases, V lost 6 bases, and 3 bases had no gene match. Germline CDR1 is SNHLY and CDR2 is FYNNEI. The CDR3 contains 15 residues.

The sample holds a few counts of this clone. This may arise from a read error, as a much more abundant clone is one base away. The chain combines TRBV27 with TRBJ1-3; D ambiguous. The ends were cut back, 6 bases at V and 8 bases at J, with 8 bases in the middle. The CDR3 is made up of 11 amino acids. CDR1 MNHEY and CDR2 SMNVEV come from the germline V gene (reference sequence). The CDR3 loop is CASRVLDTIYF. The CDR3 DNA follows: TGTGCCAGCAGGGTGTTAGACACCATATATTTT.

Remarks on this clone: One end of the junction varies from germline; a read error may be responsible. The genes are TRBV12-3 or TRBV12-4 and TRBJ2-1; 9 bases fit TRBD1. This CDR3 is built from 13 residues. This chain's CDR3 is CAGSIQGAETQFF. The CDR3 DNA sequence: TGTGCCGGCAGCATACAGGGGGCAGAGACCCAGTTCTTC.

This clone was detected only a few times. As DNA, the CDR3 is TGTGCCAGCATCCGGGACAGGGCTTCCAACGAGCAGTACGTC. This sequence encodes CASIRDRASNEQYV. The rearrangement links TRBV12-3 or TRBV12-4 to TRBJ2-7; 9 bases are shared with TRBD1. The CDR3 totals 14 residues. The junction had 9 bases not matched to a gene; V was cut back by 7 bases and J by 5 bases.

This clone was picked up many times. The gene calls are TRBV2 and TRBJ1-4, with D possibly being TRBD1 (5 bases). Germline values: CDR1 SNHLY, CDR2 FYNNEI. Trimming pared 7 bases from V and 6 bases from J, leaving 27 bases between. The CDR3 sequence is 18 residues long. The DNA of the CDR3 is TGTGCCAGCAAGCAGGGCAGGTTAATTGGGGGTCCCGATGAAAAACTGTTTTTT. Translating it yields CASKQGRLIGGPDEKLFF. Drawing the rest from reference TRBV2 and TRBJ1-4, the complete variable domain is EPEVTQTPSHQVTQMGQEVILRCVPISNHLYFYWYRQILGQKVEFLVSFYNNEISEKSEIFDDQFSVERPDGSNFTLKIRSTKLEDSAMYFCASKQGRLIGGPDEKLFFGSGTQLSVL.

This clone showed up many times. This sequence joins TRBV12-3 or TRBV12-4 and TRBJ2-5; 7 positions agree with TRBD1. CDR3 length equals 16 residues. Losses at the gene ends were 6 bases for V and 4 bases for J; bases not matched to a gene: 14. This CDR3 reads CASSRRTGSEGETQYF. CDR3 bases: TGTGCCAGCAGCCGGAGGACAGGTTCCGAGGGAGAGACCCAGTACTTC.

Concerning this clone: One junction end does not reproduce the germline sequence, and a read error may be involved. CDR3 amino acids: CTSRPGQAISGANVLTF. The CDR3 coding sequence is TGTACCAGCAGACCCGGACAGGCAATCTCTGGGGCCAACGTCCTTACTTTC. The chain carries TRBV6-2 or TRBV6-3 and TRBJ2-6, with 7 bases that match TRBD1. Germline CDR1 reads MNHEY; CDR2 reads SVGEGT. CDR3 length equals 17 residues.

There are a few counts of this clone. The chain recombines TRBV3-1 with TRBJ2-2; no firm D call. This CDR3 comprises 13 residues. With 1 base removed from V and 6 bases from J, the gap between germline ends came to 6 bases. The germline V gene has CDR1 LGHDT and CDR2 YNNKEL (reference sequence). In DNA, the CDR3 is TGTGCCAGCAGCCAAGTTTGGGCCGGGGAGCTGTTTTTT. Protein product: CASSQVWAGELFF.

As regards this clone: A junction end diverges from the germline sequence, so it may reflect a read error. The V and J genes are TRBV11-2 and TRBJ2-2; the D call may be TRBD1 or TRBD2 (6 bases each). Germline V gene sequence: CDR1 SGHAT, CDR2 FQNNGV. The CDR3 is 15 amino acids. CDR3 in DNA: TGTGCCAGCAGTCCCGGTACAGGGAACACCGGGGGGCTGTTTTTT. It translates to CASSPGTGNTGGLFF.

The sample holds many counts of this clone. This chain joins TRBV20-1 and TRBJ2-3; TRBD1 agrees at 12 bases. Germline V lookup: CDR1 DFQATT, CDR2 SNEGSKA (reference sequence). The CDR3 consists of 19 residues. V gave up 6 bases and J gave up 4 bases; unmatched junction bases: 20. The CDR3 loop is CSAAGGTGGASSYADTQYF. The CDR3 DNA reads TGCAGTGCCGCTGGCGGGACAGGGGGCGCGTCAAGTTATGCAGATACGCAGTATTTT.

The V and J genes are TRBV20-1 and TRBJ2-7; 7 bases are a match to TRBD1. There are 14 residues in the CDR3. With 5 bases clipped from V and 2 bases from J, the junction kept 9 bases outside the gene matches. Per the germline V gene, CDR1 is DFQATT and CDR2 is SNEGSKA (reference sequence). The CDR3 is CSARRGTEAYEQYF. The CDR3 DNA follows: TGCAGTGCTCGGAGAGGGACAGAAGCCTACGAGCAGTACTTC.

This clone was recorded a few times. This chain joins TRBV6-2 or TRBV6-3 and TRBJ1-5; D unclear. V lost 9 bases to trimming and J lost 4 bases, with 19 bases between them. This CDR3 is 15 amino acids long. Germline V gene data show CDR1 as MNHEY and CDR2 as SVGEGT. The CDR3 nucleotides are TGTGCCAGTAGTATCCATCGACGGAATAATCAGCCCCAGCATTTT. The encoded protein is CASSIHRRNNQPQHF.

This clone was detected many times. This sequence joins TRBV7-6 and TRBJ2-7; maybe TRBD2 (5 bases). Germline loops: CDR1 SGHVS, CDR2 FNYEAQ. V shed 5 bases and J shed 0 bases, with 17 bases lying between them. The CDR3 loop spans 16 amino acids. Written as DNA, the CDR3 is TGTGCCAGCAGCGTGGACTGGACTCCTATCTCCTACGAGCAGTACTTC. Its protein is CASSVDWTPISYEQYF. Filled out from reference TRBV7-6 and TRBJ2-7, the complete variable domain reads GAGVSQSPRYKVTKRGQDVALRCDPISGHVSLYWYRQALGQGPEFLTYFNYEAQQDKSGLPNDRFSAERPEGSISTLTIQRTEQRDSAMYRCASSVDWTPISYEQYFGPGTRLTVT.

This clone has ten or more counts. This chain joins TRBV28 and TRBJ2-3, with unresolved D. CDR1 MDHEN and CDR2 SYDVKM come from the germline V gene. This CDR3 comprises 14 residues. V gave up 3 bases and J gave up 2 bases, with 9 bases separating them. The DNA for the CDR3 is TGTGCCAGCAGTTTGCCACCTCCCACAGATACGCAGTATTTT. This encodes CASSLPPPTDTQYF.

This clone was found many times. The chain joins TRBV20-1 to TRBJ1-1; D is possibly TRBD1 (5 bases). The CDR3 is 15 amino acids. V was trimmed by 0 bases and J by 2 bases, leaving 13 bases between them. Looked up from germline, CDR1 is DFQATT and CDR2 is SNEGSKA (reference sequence). The CDR3 DNA reads TGCAGTGCTAGAGATTCCGAGGGACTAAACACTGAAGCTTTCTTT. Translation gives CSARDSEGLNTEAFF.

Sample share makes this clone medium-sized. This chain connects TRBV7-8 to TRBJ2-1; possibly TRBD2 for D (6 bases). Trimming shortened V by 5 bases and J by 2 bases, and 16 bases separated the two germline ends. From germline, CDR1 is SGHVS and CDR2 FQNEAQ. The CDR3 is made up of 16 amino acids. The chain's CDR3 is CASSRTIAVTYNEQFF. CDR3 nucleotide sequence: TGTGCCAGCAGCCGAACAATAGCGGTGACCTACAATGAGCAGTTCTTC. The full variable domain, rest sourced from reference TRBV7-8 and TRBJ2-1, is GAGVSQSPRYKVAKRGQDVALRCDPISGHVSLFWYQQALGQGPEFLTYFQNEAQLDKSGLPSDRFFAERPEGSVSTLKIQRTQQEDSAVYLCASSRTIAVTYNEQFFGPGTRLTVL.

In the case of this clone: The junction departs from the called germline gene at one end, perhaps through a read error. V gene TRBV7-8 combines with J gene TRBJ2-1, with a weak D call TRBD2 (6 bases). There are 15 residues in the CDR3. The germline V gene has CDR1 SGHVS and CDR2 FQNEAQ. For the CDR3, the DNA is TGTGGCACCAGAGTAGCGGCCCTCTCCTACACTGAGCAGTTCTTC. Encoded protein: CGTRVAALSYTEQFF.